Below are 24 T cell receptor beta chains sequenced from a single sample in a study of OX40 agonist ivuxolimab in advanced cancers. Sequenced by immunoSEQ multiplex PCR; TCRdb stores in-frame clones only, minus some. The sample contains tens of thousands of clones, approximately 80% of which appear only once. The specimen was CD4+ or CD8+ T cells sorted from blood, collected in a trial of the OX40 agonist ivuxolimab. These receptors were obtained from an adult with an advanced solid tumor such as melanoma, head and neck, liver or kidney cancer.

The V call is TRBV6-5, the J call TRBJ1-2; 9 bases map to TRBD1. Germline trimming cut 8 bases from V and 2 bases from J; bases unmatched to any gene: 9. This CDR3 has 15 residues. Germline assignment: CDR1 MNHEY and CDR2 SVGAGI. The CDR3 reads CASFRRDRENYGYTF. CDR3 bases: TGTGCCAGCTTCCGGAGGGACAGGGAGAACTATGGCTACACCTTC.

The chain uses TRBV9 and TRBJ1-6; 7 bases align to TRBD1. The ends lost 5 bases at V and 9 bases at J; junction bases unmatched: 8. This CDR3 spans 14 amino acids. Germline V gene sequence: CDR1 SGDLS, CDR2 YYNGEE. CDR3 residues: CASSPRGLGSPLHF. The CDR3 DNA reads TGTGCCAGCAGTCCCAGGGGGTTGGGTTCACCCCTCCACTTT.

V and J are TRBV7-9 and TRBJ2-3; D is undetermined. Germline CDR1 reads SEHNR; CDR2 reads FQNEAQ (reference sequence). V was shortened by 5 bases and J by 0 bases, with 3 bases between the two germline ends. The CDR3 loop spans 12 amino acids. The CDR3: CASSRSTDTQYF. CDR3 nucleotide sequence: TGTGCCAGCAGCCGTAGCACAGATACGCAGTATTTT. The full variable domain, with the rest looked up from reference TRBV7-9 and TRBJ2-3, is DTGVSQNPRHKITKRGQNVTFRCDPISEHNRLYWYRQTLGQGPEFLTYFQNEAQLEKSRLLSDRFSAERPKGSFSTLEIQRTEQGDSAMYLCASSRSTDTQYFGPGTRLTVL.

V gene TRBV5-4 combines with J gene TRBJ1-1; possibly TRBD1 for D (5 bases). Between the trimmed V and J ends, which lost 2 bases and 5 bases, there was a span of 13 bases. The CDR3 runs 14 residues. The germline V gene encodes CDR1 SGHNT and CDR2 YYREEE (reference sequence). The CDR3 spells CASSFGGERTEAFF. CDR3 sequence (DNA): TGTGCCAGCAGCTTCGGGGGGGAGAGGACTGAAGCTTTCTTT.

The chain couples TRBV5-4 to TRBJ1-4; perhaps TRBD1 as D (6 bases). The CDR3 length is 15 residues. V was pared by 4 bases and J by 0 bases, with 10 bases between. The germline gives CDR1 SGHNT, CDR2 YYREEE (reference sequence). The CDR3 nucleotides read TGTGCCAGCAGCAAGGGGGGCCCAACTAATGAAAAACTGTTTTTT. Its protein is CASSKGGPTNEKLFF.

V gene TRBV18 combines with J gene TRBJ1-6; no firm D call. The CDR3 spans 18 residues. V was pared by 2 bases and J by 0 bases, with 14 bases between. The germline V gene has CDR1 KGHSH and CDR2 LQKENI. The CDR3 region is CASSPGRKDGSYNSPLHF. For the CDR3, the DNA is TGTGCCAGCTCACCAGGTCGAAAGGATGGCTCCTATAATTCACCCCTCCACTTT. Combining the CDR3 with reference TRBV18 and TRBJ1-6 gives the whole variable domain NAGVMQNPRHLVRRRGQEARLRCSPMKGHSHVYWYRQLPEEGLKFMVYLQKENIIDESGMPKERFSAEFPKEGPSILRIQQVVRGDSAAYFCASSPGRKDGSYNSPLHFGNGTRLTVT.

The chain is built from TRBV7-2 and TRBJ2-5; 8 bases agree with TRBD1. Losses at the gene ends were 3 bases for V and 1 base for J; bases not matched to a gene: 7. This CDR3 spans 16 amino acids. CDR1 SGHTA and CDR2 FQGNSA come from the germline V gene. Written as DNA, the CDR3 is TGTGCCAGCAGCTTGGGGCGGACAGGGTTCCAAGAGACCCAGTACTTC. Translation gives CASSLGRTGFQETQYF.

The V gene is TRBV13, the J gene TRBJ2-2; TRBD1 is a possible D gene (5 bases). From germline, CDR1 is PRHDT and CDR2 FYEKMQ (reference sequence). Between the trimmed V and J ends, which lost 1 base and 5 bases, there was a span of 5 bases. The CDR3 is 13 amino acids. This CDR3 reads CASSLAGTGELFF. CDR3 DNA sequence: TGTGCCAGCAGCTTAGCAGGGACCGGGGAGCTGTTTTTT.

This sequence joins TRBV1 and TRBJ2-7; the table gives TRBD2 as D, unverified against the DNA. TRBV1 is classified as a pseudogene. The CDR3 has 22 residues. The DNA for the CDR3 is TGCACCAGCAGCCAAGAGTCCCCGGGACTAGCGGGGGGTCCCGGATGCCCCTACGAGCAGTACTTC. Its translation: CTSSQESPGLAGGPGCPYEQYF.

The rearrangement links TRBV27 to TRBJ1-4, with 11 nucleotides matching TRBD1. This CDR3 comprises 14 residues. V lost 8 bases to trimming and J lost 6 bases; unmatched junction nucleotides: 5. The V gene's germline CDR1 is MNHEY and CDR2 SMNVEV (reference sequence). The CDR3 DNA is TGTGCCAGCGGACAGGGGGCGGATTATGAAAAACTGTTTTTT. Its protein is CASGQGADYEKLFF.

This sequence joins TRBV6-5 and TRBJ1-2; D not resolved. The CDR3 loop spans 15 amino acids. V lost 5 bases and J lost 7, with 20 bases in between. CDR1 is MNHEY and CDR2 is SVGAGI in the germline V gene. The CDR3 DNA follows: TGTGCCAGCAGTCCCGCGGACCGGCGGCTGGTTGGCTACACCTTC. Amino acids: CASSPADRRLVGYTF.

This chain uses TRBV15 with TRBJ2-2; perhaps D is TRBD1 or TRBD2 (5 bases each). This CDR3 contains 15 residues. CDR1 and CDR2 from the germline V gene are LNHNV and YYDKDF (reference sequence). V lost 1 base and J lost 4, with 10 bases in between. Here the CDR3 reads CATSRGGALTGELFF. For the CDR3, the DNA is TGTGCCACCAGCAGAGGAGGGGCGCTCACCGGGGAGCTGTTTTTT.

The gene calls are TRBV6-5 and TRBJ2-7; 9 bases align to TRBD2. V lost 4 bases to trimming and J lost 4 bases; unmatched junction nucleotides: 5. This CDR3 is built from 14 residues. Germline V CDR1 and CDR2: MNHEY, SVGAGI. CDR3 sequence: CASSLRGGRYEQYF. CDR3 sequence (DNA): TGTGCCAGCAGTTTGCGGGGGGGGCGGTACGAGCAGTACTTC.

The chain couples TRBV12-5 to TRBJ1-2; D possibly corresponds to TRBD1 (6 bases). CDR1 and CDR2 (germline): LGHNT, FRNRAP. This CDR3 has 15 residues. The V end was cut by 6 bases, the J end by 5 bases, with 19 bases between. The CDR3 coding sequence is TGTGCTAGTGGCCCCCCTCCGACAGGAGATTATGGCTACACCTTC. Protein product: CASGPPPTGDYGYTF.

The chain has TRBV5-6 and TRBJ2-5; TRBD1 aligns across 7 bases. Germline CDR1 is SGHDT and CDR2 is YYEEEE. Trimming removed 2 bases from V and 5 bases from J; junction bases left unmatched: 0. The CDR3 length is 12 residues. The CDR3 spells CASSLQGETQYF. CDR3 bases: TGTGCCAGCAGCTTACAGGGGGAGACCCAGTACTTC.

This clone was counted a few times. The V call is TRBV5-1, the J call TRBJ2-7, with TRBD2 matching 13 bases. Germline loops: CDR1 SGHRS, CDR2 YFSETQ. The V gene end was trimmed by 5 bases and the J gene end by 4 bases; junction bases not matched to a gene: 3. The CDR3 loop spans 14 amino acids. Here the CDR3 reads CASSRTSGGYEQYF. Written as DNA, the CDR3 is TGCGCCAGCAGTAGGACTAGCGGGGGATACGAGCAGTACTTC. The variable domain in full, with the rest retrieved from reference TRBV5-1 and TRBJ2-7, is KAGVTQTPRYLIKTRGQQVTLSCSPISGHRSVSWYQQTPGQGLQFLFEYFSETQRNKGNFPGRFSGRQFSNSRSEMNVSTLELGDSALYLCASSRTSGGYEQYFGPGTRLTVT.

The J gene is TRBJ2-7, the V gene TRBV13, with D hard to call. The CDR3 is 14 amino acids. The ends were cut back, 5 bases at V and 3 bases at J, with 14 bases in the middle. CDR1 and CDR2 from the germline V gene are PRHDT and FYEKMQ (reference sequence). CDR3 sequence reads: CASSRGQAYYEQYF. Written as DNA, the CDR3 is TGTGCCAGCAGCAGAGGCCAGGCATACTACGAGCAGTACTTC.

This clone was detected once. The chain joins TRBV9 to TRBJ2-1; 8 nucleotides align to TRBD2. The germline CDR1 and CDR2 sequences are SGDLS and YYNGEE. J gave up 3 bases and V 4 bases, and 6 bases lay outside the gene matches. The CDR3 contains 15 residues. This CDR3 reads CASSSGTSDYNEQFF. The CDR3 DNA sequence: TGTGCCAGCAGCTCCGGGACTAGTGACTACAATGAGCAGTTCTTC.

The chain employs TRBV28 and TRBJ2-7, with 8 bases identical to TRBD2. Trimming cost V 7 bases and J 2 bases; bases outside gene matches: 4. Per the germline V gene, CDR1 is MDHEN and CDR2 is SYDVKM. The CDR3 is 13 residues long. The CDR3 nucleotides read TGTGCCAGCATTCCGACTAGCGCCTACGAGCAGTACTTC. Protein product: CASIPTSAYEQYF.

The J gene is TRBJ2-7, the V gene TRBV28; D perhaps matches TRBD1 (5 bases). The CDR3 consists of 15 residues. The germline V gene encodes CDR1 MDHEN and CDR2 SYDVKM. The ends were cut back, 6 bases at V and 2 bases at J, with 17 bases in the middle. In DNA, the CDR3 is TGTGCCAGCAGCTCCACCGGGCCAGGGACCTACGAGCAGTACTTC. Protein product: CASSSTGPGTYEQYF.

V is TRBV28 and J is TRBJ2-7; 14 nucleotides agree with TRBD2. The junction had 7 bases not matched to a gene; V was cut back by 8 bases and J by 1 base. The CDR3 consists of 16 residues. Per the germline V gene, CDR1 is MDHEN and CDR2 is SYDVKM. In DNA, the CDR3 is TGTGCCAGCCGGACTAGCGGGGGGCTCATTTCCTACGAGCAGTACTTC. This encodes CASRTSGGLISYEQYF.

The J gene is TRBJ1-3, the V gene TRBV7-9; possible D gene TRBD1, 5 bases. Trimming stripped 4 bases from V and 5 bases from J, with 15 bases between. The length of the CDR3 is 15 residues. The germline CDR1 and CDR2 sequences are SEHNR and FQNEAQ (reference sequence). The CDR3, as DNA: TGTGCCAGCAGCTCGTGGGGGGGTAGAAGAAACACCATATATTTT. Translation gives CASSSWGGRRNTIYF.

The chain is built from TRBV7-2 and TRBJ1-3, with D possibly being TRBD1 (6 bases). The CDR3 sequence is 16 residues long. V lost 3 bases, J lost 3 bases, and 15 bases lay in between. Per the germline V gene, CDR1 is SGHTA and CDR2 is FQGNSA. This chain's CDR3 is CASSFPGGLGGNTIYF. The CDR3 coding sequence is TGTGCCAGCAGCTTTCCCGGGGGCTTGGGTGGAAACACCATATATTTT.

This clone is classed as medium-sized. Other DNA sequences of this sample code for an identical CDR3. Here the CDR3 reads CASSLARQGNTEAFF. CDR3 bases: TGTGCCAGCAGCTTAGCGCGGCAGGGAAACACTGAAGCTTTCTTT. This chain connects TRBV7-6 to TRBJ1-1; perhaps TRBD1 as D (5 bases). Trimming took off 0 bases at V and 2 bases at J, with 10 bases between the two ends. From germline, CDR1 is SGHVS and CDR2 FNYEAQ. The CDR3 consists of 15 residues.